One and the same sample provided the 27 T cell receptor beta chains below, sequenced in a study of monozygotic twins with inflammatory bowel disease. TCRdb reanalyzed the 5' RACE reads and collapses them to one entry per CDR3 protein, without DNA. The sample includes 330,000 or so distinct CDR3 sequences. Source material: blood. The receptors derive from a human donor with ulcerative colitis or Crohn's disease, or a healthy co-twin of an affected twin (not recorded which).

V gene TRBV7-6 combines with J gene TRBJ2-7; TCRdb indicates TRBD1, and absent DNA this call remains unverified. The CDR3 loop spans 14 amino acids. The germline V gene has CDR1 SGHVS and CDR2 FNYEAQ. CDR3 residues: CASSLGDREYEQYF.

The rearrangement links TRBV27 to TRBJ2-7; the TCRdb D gene call, TRBD2, has no DNA to confirm it. Germline CDR1 and CDR2: MNHEY and SMNVEV (reference sequence). The CDR3 runs to 14 residues. CDR3 residues: CASSWDRGTSSTYF.

This rearrangement joins TRBV20-1 to TRBJ1-5; the TCRdb D gene call, TRBD1, has no DNA to confirm it. In germline, CDR1 is DFQATT, CDR2 SNEGSKA (reference sequence). The CDR3 has 13 amino acids. CDR3 region: CSAVGGAGQPQHF.

The chain uses TRBV12-3 or TRBV12-4 and TRBJ2-1; TCRdb lists TRBD2, though no DNA is available to test this call. The length of the CDR3 is 13 residues. CDR3: CASSLRGAHEQFF.

CDR3 region: CASSGGLAGGFSYNEQFF. The V and J genes are TRBV5-1 and TRBJ2-1; the TCRdb call, TRBD2, lacks DNA for checking. This CDR3 region has 18 residues. Germline V gene lookup returns CDR1 SGHRS and CDR2 YFSETQ.

The V gene is TRBV28, the J gene TRBJ2-5. This CDR3 comprises 11 residues. From germline, CDR1 is MDHEN and CDR2 SYDVKM. CDR3 protein: CASSVLGIQYF.

The V and J genes are TRBV12-3 or TRBV12-4 and TRBJ2-2; checking the TCRdb D call of TRBD1 is not possible without DNA. This CDR3 spans 16 amino acids. The CDR3: CASSQLTGAGTGELFF.

This chain connects TRBV7-8 to TRBJ2-5; TCRdb's D gene call, TRBD1, goes unchecked for lack of DNA. The CDR3 has 12 amino acids. Germline CDR1 and CDR2: SGHVS and FQNEAQ. CDR3 protein: CASSRRGEAQYF.

The chain employs TRBV7-2 and TRBJ2-1; there is no DNA to check the TCRdb D call of TRBD2. Germline V gene sequence: CDR1 SGHTA, CDR2 FQGNSA. The CDR3 contains 16 residues. The CDR3: CASSLVGTRGDNEQFF. The whole variable domain, remainder taken from reference TRBV7-2 and TRBJ2-1, is GAGVSQSPSNKVTEKGKDVELRCDPISGHTALYWYRQSLGQGLEFLIYFQGNSAPDKSGLPSDRFSAERTGGSVSTLTIQRTQQEDSAVYLCASSLVGTRGDNEQFFGPGTRLTVL.

This sequence joins TRBV6-5 and TRBJ2-7. The CDR3 has 13 residues. Germline values: CDR1 MNHEY, CDR2 SVGAGI. CDR3 protein: CASSYSRTYEQYF.

This sequence joins TRBV28 and TRBJ2-6; TCRdb's assignment of TRBD1 cannot be checked, as there is no DNA. Looked up from germline, CDR1 is MDHEN and CDR2 is SYDVKM. The CDR3 runs 15 residues. CDR3 sequence: CASSPGGSEANVLTF. Supplemented by reference TRBV28 and TRBJ2-6, the full variable domain reads DVKVTQSSRYLVKRTGEKVFLECVQDMDHENMFWYRQDPGLGLRLIYFSYDVKMKEKGDIPEGYSVSREKKERFSLILESASTNQTSMYLCASSPGGSEANVLTFGAGSRLTVL.

The V call is TRBV4-1, the J call TRBJ2-3; TCRdb selects TRBD2, and the lack of DNA leaves this call unchecked. The CDR3 is made up of 17 amino acids. Germline values: CDR1 MGHRA, CDR2 YSYEKL. CDR3 loop: CASSQDGAGGGTDTQYF.

This sequence joins TRBV6-5 and TRBJ1-6. The CDR3 consists of 13 residues. Germline CDR1 MNHEY, CDR2 SVGAGI. This chain's CDR3 is CASSRDLNSPLHF.

The chain recombines TRBV20-1 with TRBJ2-3. This CDR3 is 15 amino acids long. Looked up from germline, CDR1 is DFQATT and CDR2 is SNEGSKA (reference sequence). The CDR3 spells CSARVASGSSDTQYF.

This chain connects TRBV4-1 to TRBJ2-3; the TRBD2 assignment by TCRdb is unverifiable without DNA. CDR3 length: 16 residues. Germline CDR1 reads MGHRA; CDR2 reads YSYEKL. The CDR3 sequence is CASSQAGLAETDTQYF.

The chain combines TRBV6-1 with TRBJ1-5; TCRdb proposes TRBD1, but this gene call is untestable without DNA. From germline, CDR1 is MNHNS and CDR2 SASEGT. The CDR3 consists of 14 residues. The CDR3 sequence is CASSEGGGPQPQHF.

The gene calls are TRBV27 and TRBJ2-1; TCRdb calls TRBD2, which cannot be checked without DNA. This CDR3 comprises 14 residues. Per the germline V gene, CDR1 is MNHEY and CDR2 is SMNVEV (reference sequence). CDR3: CASKLAGGPNEQFF.

V usage is TRBV12-3 or TRBV12-4 and J usage is TRBJ2-3; absent DNA, TCRdb's TRBD2 call cannot be checked. This CDR3 has 14 residues. The CDR3 loop reads CASRTGEGLDTQYF.

The J gene is TRBJ2-2, the V gene TRBV2; the D call from TCRdb, TRBD1, cannot be confirmed without DNA. CDR3 length equals 17 residues. Germline assignment: CDR1 SNHLY and CDR2 FYNNEI. The CDR3 protein is CASSVVWPGGHTGELFF.

The genes are TRBV28 and TRBJ2-7; TCRdb proposes TRBD2, but this gene call is untestable without DNA. Germline V gives CDR1 MDHEN, CDR2 SYDVKM. This CDR3 has 15 residues. The CDR3 sequence is CASGPVPAGTYEQYF.

The V gene is TRBV27, the J gene TRBJ1-1; the D call of TRBD1 rests on TCRdb alone, since no DNA is present to check it. Germline CDR1 and CDR2: MNHEY and SMNVEV (reference sequence). The CDR3 covers 15 residues. CDR3 amino acids: CASSDQQGWNTEAFF.

V gene TRBV24-1 combines with J gene TRBJ1-5; TCRdb lists TRBD1, though no DNA is available to test this call. The CDR3 has 14 amino acids. Germline V gene lookup returns CDR1 KGHDR and CDR2 SFDVKD. The CDR3 is CATSDLYGDQPQHF.

The rearrangement uses TRBV20-1 and TRBJ2-1; TCRdb selects TRBD2, and the lack of DNA leaves this call unchecked. In germline, CDR1 is DFQATT, CDR2 SNEGSKA (reference sequence). The CDR3 covers 16 residues. The chain's CDR3 is CSASRRAGGPYNEQFF.

V gene TRBV4-1 combines with J gene TRBJ1-5; TCRdb gives TRBD1 as the D gene, but with no DNA this cannot be confirmed. Germline V gene lookup returns CDR1 MGHRA and CDR2 YSYEKL. The CDR3 is made up of 14 amino acids. CDR3: CASSQDTGKRTQHF.

This sequence joins TRBV29-1 and TRBJ2-1; the TRBD1 assignment by TCRdb is unverifiable without DNA. Germline V gene data show CDR1 as SQVTM and CDR2 as ANQGSEA. The CDR3 runs 12 residues. The CDR3 here is CSVAPGLDEQFF.

The V call is TRBV6-2 or TRBV6-3, the J call TRBJ2-1; absent DNA, TCRdb's TRBD2 call cannot be checked. This CDR3 is 15 amino acids long. Germline lookup yields CDR1 MNHEY and CDR2 SVGEGT. CDR3 loop: CASIPAGGLYNEQFF.

This chain joins TRBV7-2 and TRBJ1-2; TCRdb calls TRBD1, which cannot be checked without DNA. CDR1 is SGHTA, CDR2 FQGNSA, per germline. The CDR3 length is 14 residues. The CDR3 protein is CASSLNRGPEGYTF.